The following is a T cell receptor beta chain sequence with its context. This sample is drawn from a study of control samples from healthy donors and cancer patients. TCRdb's table, derived via immunoSEQ multiplex PCR, lists solely in-frame clones and lacks some. The data hold roughly 55,000 clones, with roughly nine tenths observed a single time. CDR3 length: 16 residues. Looked up from germline, CDR1 is MNHEY and CDR2 is SVGEGT. The V gene lost 0 bases and the J gene lost 1 base, with 13 bases spanning the gap. The rearrangement uses TRBV6-2 or TRBV6-3 and TRBJ2-7; no firm D call. Sequencing was performed on PBMCs. This sequence was found in a man in his forties with colorectal cancer. CDR3 nucleotide sequence: TGTGCCAGCAGTTACTCCCCGATAGGACGGTCCTACGAGCAGTACTTC. Translating gives CASSYSPIGRSYEQYF.